This TCR beta chain is drawn from a study of vaccination effects on CD4 cells after COVID-19. Study-wide background: Every well got a few million PBMC, which were grown with around 10 IU/ml IL-2 and 9 to 10 ug/ml peptides. Study-level findings and limits: The study enrolled few convalescent patients and sampled no early post-infection timepoints.

Clones were sequenced by immunoSEQ multiplex PCR, and TCRdb holds only the in-frame ones, with some missing. The table has tens of thousands of clones, around 73% seen once. Culture lasted about ten days before CD4+ T cell isolation. Nucleocapsid antibodies were negative in the vaccine recipients, who had never had SARS-CoV-2 infection. Germline V gene data show CDR1 as MNHNY and CDR2 as SVGAGI (reference sequence). CDR3 size: 15 residues. V trimming: 2 bases; J trimming: 8 bases; junction bases outside the gene matches: 10. This clone is a singleton in its sample. Antigen: not known. The sample here was CD4+ T cells from PBMCs cultured without peptide, taken before COVID-19 vaccination. The rearrangement links TRBV6-6 to TRBJ1-2, with 8 positions matching TRBD1. The clonotype originates from a human donor who received a COVID-19 vaccine. Written as DNA, the CDR3 is TGTGCCAGCAGTTACGCCTCAGGGGGCGCGGGGGGCTACACCTTC. Protein sequence: CASSYASGGAGGYTF.